This record looks at one T cell receptor beta chain sequence and its context. This sample was included in a study of blood T cell repertoires in COVID-19. The table came from immunoSEQ multiplex PCR; TCRdb's copy has only in-frame clones and leaves some out. The sample shows about 51,000 clones, less than 95% of them seen only once. The CDR3 runs to 15 residues. Germline CDR1 is LNHNV and CDR2 is YYDKDF (reference sequence). The V gene lost 1 base and the J gene lost 0 bases, with 10 bases spanning the gap. The chain employs TRBV15 and TRBJ2-7; D not resolved. The specimen sequenced was peripheral blood. The sequence was collected from a man aged 45-65 years with acute or convalescent COVID-19. The CDR3 is CATSRGNYGSYEQYF. DNA of the CDR3: TGTGCCACCAGCAGAGGCAACTACGGCTCCTACGAGCAGTACTTC.